The source of this T cell receptor beta chain is a study of Graves' ophthalmopathy and Graves' hyperthyroidism. This clonotype came up a few times. Its antigen is not identified. A much larger clone differs by one base, so this may be a read error. CAS ≥3, NOSPECS ≥4, moderate-to-severe activity and duration under 3 months marked donors with ophthalmopathy. Exclusion applied to patients with other autoimmune diseases, uncontrolled infections, pregnancy or lactation. The sequenced template was RNA, covering the TCR beta CDR3 region. The first-round RT-PCR employed HTBI primers together with the Qiagen OneStep RT-PCR kit. A multiplex PCR was then performed as the second round. TCRdb re-derived calls from the multiplex PCR reads in MiXCR, one entry per CDR3 protein. The sample holds around 470,000 distinct CDR3 sequences, approximately 15% seen once. The length of the CDR3 is 15 residues. Germline V gives CDR1 SGHTA, CDR2 FQGNSA.

Study findings and constraints: The model predicted ophthalmopathy progression with 70.59% sensitivity and around 72% specificity.

The chain uses TRBV7-2 and TRBJ1-1, with unresolved D. The material sequenced was blood. The receptor was derived from a woman aged 25 to 39 with Graves' ophthalmopathy. This CDR3 reads CASSPSPGMNTEALF. DNA for the CDR3: TGTGCCAGCAGCCCTAGCCCCGGGATGAACACTGAAGCTCTCTTT.